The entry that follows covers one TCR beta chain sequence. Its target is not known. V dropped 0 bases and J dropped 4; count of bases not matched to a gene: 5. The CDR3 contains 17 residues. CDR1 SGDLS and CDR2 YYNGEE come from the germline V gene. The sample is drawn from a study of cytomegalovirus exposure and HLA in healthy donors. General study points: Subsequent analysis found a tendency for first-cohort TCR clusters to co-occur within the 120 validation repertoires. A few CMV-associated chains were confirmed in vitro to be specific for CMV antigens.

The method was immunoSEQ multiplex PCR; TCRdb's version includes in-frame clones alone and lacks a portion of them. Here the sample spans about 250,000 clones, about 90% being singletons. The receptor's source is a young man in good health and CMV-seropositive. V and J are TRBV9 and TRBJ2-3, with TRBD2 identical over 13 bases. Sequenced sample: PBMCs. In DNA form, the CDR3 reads TGTGCCAGCAGCGTAGTAGGACTAGCGGGAGCGGCAGATACGCAGTATTTT. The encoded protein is CASSVVGLAGAADTQYF.